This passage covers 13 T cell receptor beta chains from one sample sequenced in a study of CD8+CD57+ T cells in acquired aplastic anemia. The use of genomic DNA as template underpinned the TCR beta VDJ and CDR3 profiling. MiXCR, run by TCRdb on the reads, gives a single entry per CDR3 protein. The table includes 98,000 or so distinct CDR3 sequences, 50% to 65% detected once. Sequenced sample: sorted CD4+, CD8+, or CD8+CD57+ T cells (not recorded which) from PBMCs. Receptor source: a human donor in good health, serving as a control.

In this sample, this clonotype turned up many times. The CDR3 region has the DNA TGTGCCAGCAGTTACTCCACCGGGGTGGAAAACATTCAGTACTTC. Translated, it gives CASSYSTGVENIQYF. The rearrangement joins TRBV6-5 to TRBJ2-4; D possibly corresponds to TRBD2 (5 bases). Trimming stripped 0 bases from V and 5 bases from J, with 11 bases between. This CDR3 contains 15 residues. Looked up from germline, CDR1 is MNHEY and CDR2 is SVGAGI.

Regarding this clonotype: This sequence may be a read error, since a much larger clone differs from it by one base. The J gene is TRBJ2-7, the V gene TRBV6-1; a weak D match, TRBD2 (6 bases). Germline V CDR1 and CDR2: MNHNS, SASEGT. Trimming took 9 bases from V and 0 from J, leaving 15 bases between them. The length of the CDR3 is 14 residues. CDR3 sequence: CASNPGLLSYEQYF. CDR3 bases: TGTGCCAGTAACCCGGGACTTCTCTCCTACGAGCAGTACTTC.

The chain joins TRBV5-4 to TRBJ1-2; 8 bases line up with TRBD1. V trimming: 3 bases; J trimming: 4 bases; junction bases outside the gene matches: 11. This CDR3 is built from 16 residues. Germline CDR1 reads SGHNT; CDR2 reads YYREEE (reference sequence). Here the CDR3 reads CASSSGTGDISYGYTF. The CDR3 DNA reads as TGTGCCAGCAGCTCCGGGACAGGCGACATTTCCTATGGCTACACCTTC.

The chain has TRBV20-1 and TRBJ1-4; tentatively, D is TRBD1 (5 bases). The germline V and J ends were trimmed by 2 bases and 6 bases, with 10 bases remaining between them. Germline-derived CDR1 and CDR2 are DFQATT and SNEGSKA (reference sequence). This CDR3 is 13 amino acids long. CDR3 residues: CSARRRDDEKLFF. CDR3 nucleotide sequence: TGCAGTGCTAGAAGACGGGACGATGAAAAACTGTTTTTT.

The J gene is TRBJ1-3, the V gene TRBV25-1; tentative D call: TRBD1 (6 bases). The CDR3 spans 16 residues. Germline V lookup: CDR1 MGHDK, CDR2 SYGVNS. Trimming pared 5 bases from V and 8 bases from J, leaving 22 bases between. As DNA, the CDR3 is TGTGCCAGCAGTATCCAAGGGGGGTTAACGGAATACACCATATATTTT. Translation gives CASSIQGGLTEYTIYF.

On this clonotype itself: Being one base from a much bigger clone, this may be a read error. CDR3 in amino acids: CAISGTNQETQYF. Here the CDR3 DNA reads TGTGCCATCAGTGGGACAAACCAAGAGACCCAGTACTTC. The chain joins TRBV10-3 to TRBJ2-5, with D tentatively TRBD1 (5 bases). V lost 4 bases to trimming and J lost 0 bases, with 6 bases between them. CDR1 is ENHRY, CDR2 SYGVKD, per germline. The CDR3 extends over 13 amino acids.

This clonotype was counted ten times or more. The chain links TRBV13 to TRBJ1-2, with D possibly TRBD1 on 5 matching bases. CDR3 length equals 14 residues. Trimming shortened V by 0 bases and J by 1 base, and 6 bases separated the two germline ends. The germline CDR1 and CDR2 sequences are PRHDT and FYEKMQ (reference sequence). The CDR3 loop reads CASSLGQGNYGYTF. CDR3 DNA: TGTGCCAGCAGCTTAGGTCAGGGTAACTATGGCTACACCTTC.

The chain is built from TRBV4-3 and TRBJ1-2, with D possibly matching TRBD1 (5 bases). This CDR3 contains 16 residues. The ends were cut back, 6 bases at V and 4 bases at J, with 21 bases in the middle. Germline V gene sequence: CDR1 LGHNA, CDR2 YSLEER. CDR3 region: CASSPSSGLEVYGYTF. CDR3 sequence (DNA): TGCGCCAGCAGTCCTAGTTCGGGACTAGAGGTCTATGGCTACACCTTC.

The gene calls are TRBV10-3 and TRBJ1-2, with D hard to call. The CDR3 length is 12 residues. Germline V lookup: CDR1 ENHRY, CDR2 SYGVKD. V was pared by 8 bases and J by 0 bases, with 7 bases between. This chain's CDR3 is CAIEGPNYGYTF. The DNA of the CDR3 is TGTGCCATCGAGGGCCCTAACTATGGCTACACCTTC.

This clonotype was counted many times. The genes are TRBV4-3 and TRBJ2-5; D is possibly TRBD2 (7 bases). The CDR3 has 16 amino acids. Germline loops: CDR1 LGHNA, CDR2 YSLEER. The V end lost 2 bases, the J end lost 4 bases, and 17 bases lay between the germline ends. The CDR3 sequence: CASSQSRGRTAETQYF. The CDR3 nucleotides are TGCGCCAGCAGCCAATCGCGGGGGCGCACCGCAGAGACCCAGTACTTC.

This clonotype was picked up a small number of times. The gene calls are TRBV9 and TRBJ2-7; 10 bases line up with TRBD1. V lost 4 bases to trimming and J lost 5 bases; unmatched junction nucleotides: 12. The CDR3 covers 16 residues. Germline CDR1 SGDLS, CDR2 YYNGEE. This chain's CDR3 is CASSPNSGQGENEQYF. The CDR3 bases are TGTGCCAGCAGCCCAAACTCCGGACAGGGGGAAAACGAGCAGTACTTC.

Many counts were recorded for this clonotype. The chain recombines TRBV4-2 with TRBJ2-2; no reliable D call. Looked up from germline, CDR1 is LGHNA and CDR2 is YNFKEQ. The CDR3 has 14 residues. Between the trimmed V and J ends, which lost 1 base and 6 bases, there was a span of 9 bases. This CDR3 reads CASSQATASGELFF. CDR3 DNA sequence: TGTGCCAGCAGCCAAGCAACTGCCTCCGGGGAGCTGTTTTTT.

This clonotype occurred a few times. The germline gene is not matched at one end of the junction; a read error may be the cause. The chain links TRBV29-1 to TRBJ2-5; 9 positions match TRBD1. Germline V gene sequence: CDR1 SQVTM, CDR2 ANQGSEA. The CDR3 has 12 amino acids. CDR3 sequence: CSVADRGGFRRF. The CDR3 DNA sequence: TGCAGCGTAGCAGACAGGGGGGGCTTCCGGCGCTTC.